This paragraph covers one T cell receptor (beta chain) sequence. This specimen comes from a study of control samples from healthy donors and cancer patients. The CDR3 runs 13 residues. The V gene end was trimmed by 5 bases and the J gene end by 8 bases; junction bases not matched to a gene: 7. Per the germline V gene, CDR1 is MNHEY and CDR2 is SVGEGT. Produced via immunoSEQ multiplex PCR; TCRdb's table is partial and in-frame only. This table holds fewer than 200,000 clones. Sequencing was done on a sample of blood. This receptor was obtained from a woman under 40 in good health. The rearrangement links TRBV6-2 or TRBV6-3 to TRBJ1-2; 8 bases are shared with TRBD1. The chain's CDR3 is CASSAQGAQGYTF. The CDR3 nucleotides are TGTGCCAGCAGTGCTCAGGGGGCGCAAGGCTACACCTTC.